These 4 T cell receptor beta chains were all obtained from the same sample, sequenced in a study of early T cells in non-severe SARS-CoV-2 infection. TCRdb recomputed calls from the 5' RACE reads with MiXCR, one row per CDR3 protein. This sample has about 23,000 distinct CDR3 sequences; approximately 5% occur once, and the top ten carry approximately 4.3%. The sample comprised whole blood. These receptors all come from an adult who was a healthcare worker with PCR-confirmed SARS-CoV-2 infection or an uninfected control (not recorded which).

This clonotype has just a few counts. This chain uses TRBV27 with TRBJ1-4; D might be TRBD1 (6 bases). CDR1 MNHEY and CDR2 SMNVEV come from the germline V gene (reference sequence). Trimming took 0 bases from V and 12 from J, leaving 20 bases between them. The CDR3 consists of 16 residues. In DNA, the CDR3 is TGTGCCAGCAGTTTATCCCCACATTGGCGACAGGAGGAACTGTTTTTT. It specifies CASSLSPHWRQEELFF.

This clonotype showed up many times. V is TRBV7-9 and J is TRBJ2-1; TRBD1 matches at 10 bases. Germline-derived CDR1 and CDR2 are SEHNR and FQNEAQ (reference sequence). This CDR3 is built from 15 residues. The J segment lost 8 bases and the V segment lost 5 bases, leaving 9 bases of the junction unmatched. CDR3 in DNA: TGTGCCAGCAGCCGCCGGGACAGGGGAACATATGAGCAGTTCTTC. This translates into CASSRRDRGTYEQFF.

This chain links TRBV25-1 with TRBJ2-2, with D possibly matching TRBD2 (5 bases). The germline V and J ends were trimmed by 1 base and 8 bases, with 8 bases remaining between them. CDR3 length: 13 residues. The germline CDR1 and CDR2 sequences are MGHDK and SYGVNS. CDR3 in amino acids: CASSEWGEGELFF. The CDR3 DNA reads TGTGCCAGCAGTGAATGGGGAGAGGGGGAGCTGTTTTTT.

This clonotype occurred many times. The gene calls are TRBV7-7 and TRBJ2-2; no clear D gene. The CDR3 loop spans 13 amino acids. CDR1 is SSHAT, CDR2 FNYEAQ, per germline (reference sequence). The DNA for the CDR3 is TGTGCTTCCCAGCAGGCGAACACCGGGGAGCTGTTTTTT. The encoded protein is CASQQANTGELFF.